The 18 T cell receptor beta chains below were found in one sample sequenced in a study of T cells in Graves' hyperthyroidism and ophthalmopathy. RNA transcripts gave rise to amplified TCR beta CDR3 regions. First-round RT-PCR targeting the TCR CDR3 was performed with the HTBI primer set. TCRdb analysed the multiplex PCR reads with MiXCR anew, one entry per CDR3 protein. The data show about 520,000 distinct CDR3 sequences, approximately 25% seen once. The sequenced sample consisted of blood. Source of these receptors: a woman under 40 with Graves' ophthalmopathy.

The V and J genes are TRBV28 and TRBJ1-5, with TRBD1 as a possible D gene (5 bases). The length of the CDR3 is 15 residues. Trimming cost V 1 base and J 4 bases, with 11 bases left between them. Germline V gene lookup returns CDR1 MDHEN and CDR2 SYDVKM. The CDR3 spells CASSLYWGANQPQHF. For the CDR3, the DNA is TGTGCCAGCAGTTTATATTGGGGCGCGAATCAGCCCCAGCATTTT.

This chain connects TRBV9 to TRBJ1-2, with D unresolved. The germline V and J ends were trimmed by 3 bases and 6 bases, with 15 bases remaining between them. Looked up from germline, CDR1 is SGDLS and CDR2 is YYNGEE. The CDR3 spans 14 residues. CDR3 coding DNA: TGTGCCAGCAGCGCCCCCCCCCCGGGTGATGGCTACACCTTC. This sequence encodes CASSAPPPGDGYTF.

The CDR3 nucleotides are TGTGCCAGCAGCTTAGAACTAGAGCAGTACTTC. This gives the protein CASSLELEQYF. V and J are TRBV7-9 and TRBJ2-7; D gene uncertain. V was pared by 1 base and J by 7 bases, with 5 bases between. Germline CDR1 SEHNR, CDR2 FQNEAQ (reference sequence). This CDR3 has 11 amino acids.

About this clonotype: No conserved phenylalanine or tryptophan ends this CDR3, so it is likely a read error. This chain uses TRBV25-1 with TRBJ1-2, with TRBD1 identical over 7 bases. The CDR3 extends over 14 amino acids. Germline lookup yields CDR1 MGHDK and CDR2 SYGVNS. V lost 6 bases and J lost 6; bases outside the gene matches: 10. CDR3 coding DNA: TGTGCCAGCAGCCCAGCGGACAGGCTAAATGGCTACACCGTC. This translates into CASSPADRLNGYTV.

This clonotype was seen more than once but under ten times. The rearrangement joins TRBV12-3 or TRBV12-4 to TRBJ1-2, with D maybe TRBD1 (6 bases). The CDR3 is 13 amino acids. V gave up 6 bases and J gave up 8 bases, with 16 bases separating them. This chain's CDR3 is CASRFPGHTGYTF. Here the CDR3 DNA reads TGTGCCAGCAGGTTTCCGGGACATACGGGCTACACCTTC.

Ten or more counts support this clonotype. The chain uses TRBV6-5 and TRBJ2-2; TRBD1 or TRBD2 may be the D gene (6 bases each). V was clipped by 2 bases and J by 5 bases, with 12 bases between them. CDR3 size: 15 residues. Germline CDR1 and CDR2: MNHEY and SVGAGI. The CDR3 spells CASSYGGPSTGELFF. CDR3 DNA sequence: TGTGCCAGCAGTTACGGGGGGCCATCGACCGGGGAGCTGTTTTTT.

This clonotype has ten or more counts. The CDR3 bases are TGTGCCAGCAGTTACTCCACAGGGGGCGAAGAGACCCAGTACTTC. This encodes CASSYSTGGEETQYF. The chain joins TRBV6-2 or TRBV6-3 to TRBJ2-5; TRBD1 aligns across 9 bases. The ends lost 0 bases at V and 3 bases at J; junction bases unmatched: 2. There are 15 residues in the CDR3. The V gene's germline CDR1 is MNHEY and CDR2 SVGEGT.

This clonotype was seen a few times. Possible read error: a much larger clone is one base away. The chain couples TRBV10-3 to TRBJ1-1; D gene unclear. In germline, CDR1 is ENHRY, CDR2 SYGVKD. This CDR3 is 13 amino acids long. The V end was cut by 8 bases, the J end by 4 bases, with 14 bases between. CDR3 residues: CAICPLTGTEAFF. Written as DNA, the CDR3 is TGTGCCATCTGTCCCTTGACGGGCACTGAAGCTTTCTTT.

The sample holds many counts of this clonotype. The chain uses TRBV5-4 and TRBJ2-5; D is perhaps TRBD1 or TRBD2 (5 bases each). The CDR3 sequence is 17 residues long. V was clipped by 6 bases and J by 1 base, with 22 bases between them. Germline CDR1 is SGHNT and CDR2 is YYREEE (reference sequence). CDR3 region: CASKKAGTSHGQETQYF. The CDR3 nucleotides are TGTGCCAGCAAGAAGGCAGGGACCTCCCACGGCCAAGAGACCCAGTACTTC.

This clonotype was detected ten times or more. This chain joins TRBV27 and TRBJ2-7, with D maybe TRBD1 (6 bases). The CDR3 consists of 14 residues. V lost 2 bases, J lost 4 bases, and 12 bases lay in between. In germline, CDR1 is MNHEY, CDR2 SMNVEV (reference sequence). This CDR3 reads CASSLRRDTYEQYF. CDR3 coding DNA: TGTGCCAGCAGTTTACGACGGGACACATACGAGCAGTACTTC.

The genes are TRBV20-1 and TRBJ2-7; D is undetermined. V shed 3 bases and J shed 5 bases, with 8 bases lying between them. Germline CDR1 is DFQATT and CDR2 is SNEGSKA (reference sequence). The CDR3 is 11 residues long. DNA for the CDR3: TGCAGTGCTAGTCTGGTGGACGAGCAGTACTTC. It codes for CSASLVDEQYF.

This clonotype was seen many times. The chain recombines TRBV10-2 with TRBJ2-7; 9 nucleotides align to TRBD1. This CDR3 region has 15 residues. The germline V gene has CDR1 WSHSY and CDR2 SAAADI. The J segment lost 2 bases and the V segment lost 5 bases, leaving 7 bases of the junction unmatched. CDR3: CASSFAGQGTYEQYF. The DNA of the CDR3 is TGCGCCAGCAGTTTCGCGGGACAGGGCACCTACGAGCAGTACTTC.

This clonotype was seen a handful of times. The chain has TRBV7-9 and TRBJ2-2; no reliable D call. The CDR3 totals 14 residues. Trimming took off 3 bases at V and 4 bases at J, with 9 bases between the two ends. Per the germline V gene, CDR1 is SEHNR and CDR2 is FQNEAQ (reference sequence). The CDR3 DNA is TGTGCCAGCAGCTTTGGTGGATTCACCGGGGAGCTGTTTTTT. Translating gives CASSFGGFTGELFF.

This clonotype was picked up many times. This chain uses TRBV20-1 with TRBJ1-5, with D possibly being TRBD1 (6 bases). This CDR3 spans 14 amino acids. V gave up 5 bases and J gave up 0 bases, with 11 bases separating them. The V gene's germline CDR1 is DFQATT and CDR2 SNEGSKA (reference sequence). CDR3 coding DNA: TGCAGTGCTGCCGACAGGCTTAGCAATCAGCCCCAGCATTTT. Translating gives CSAADRLSNQPQHF.

The J gene is TRBJ2-2, the V gene TRBV6-2 or TRBV6-3, with 15 bases identical to TRBD2. Trimming at V came to 6 bases and at J to 5 bases, leaving 7 bases not matched to a gene. CDR3 length: 17 residues. Germline assignment: CDR1 MNHEY and CDR2 SVGEGT. The CDR3 reads CASRRTSGRAGTGELFF. The DNA for the CDR3 is TGTGCCAGCAGAAGGACTAGCGGGAGGGCCGGGACCGGGGAGCTGTTTTTT.

To note about this clonotype: Since no conserved phenylalanine or tryptophan closes the CDR3, a read error is the likely cause. The V gene is TRBV7-3, the J gene TRBJ2-2; D not certain. This CDR3 contains 14 residues. V was shortened by 1 base and J by 0 bases, with 3 bases between the two germline ends. Germline CDR1 reads SGHTA; CDR2 reads FQGTGA. The CDR3 protein is CASSLRSNTGELFL. Here the CDR3 DNA reads TGTGCCAGCAGCTTAAGGTCGAACACCGGGGAGCTGTTTTTG.

This clonotype was detected ten times or more. The CDR3 protein is CSVKGQGNYGYTF. Here the CDR3 DNA reads TGCAGCGTTAAGGGACAGGGGAACTATGGCTACACCTTC. This chain links TRBV29-1 with TRBJ1-2; the match to TRBD1 covers 10 bases. Losses at the gene ends were 5 bases for V and 2 bases for J; bases not matched to a gene: 2. The CDR3 runs to 13 residues. Germline-derived CDR1 and CDR2 are SQVTM and ANQGSEA.

The chain combines TRBV6-1 with TRBJ2-7, with D hard to call. CDR1 is MNHNS and CDR2 is SASEGT in the germline V gene. This CDR3 is 14 amino acids long. Trimming cost V 6 bases and J 4 bases, with 16 bases left between them. The CDR3 nucleotides read TGTGCCAGCAGCTTTGTTTCTGGTGGGTACGAGCAGTACTTC. Encoded protein: CASSFVSGGYEQYF.